These T cell receptor beta chains were read from a single sample in a study of early T cells in non-severe SARS-CoV-2 infection. A single record per CDR3 protein comes from TCRdb applying MiXCR to the 5' RACE reads. The profile covers around 64,000 distinct CDR3 sequences, with about 12% appearing a single time and roughly 6.8% taken by the ten largest. The sequenced sample was whole blood. These receptors originate from an adult who was a healthcare worker with PCR-confirmed SARS-CoV-2 infection or an uninfected control (not recorded which). CDR3s include the opening cysteine and the closing phenylalanine or tryptophan. A D gene is named only where the DNA matches it firmly. Size tells how often a clone was seen (once, few, many) or the class of an expanded clone, and some rows leave it out.

J: TRBJ1-1
D: NA
V: TRBV12-3/TRBV12-4
size: many
CDR3: CASSLDANTEAFF
DNA: TGTGCCAGCAGTTTAGACGCGAACACTGAAGCTTTCTTT

J: TRBJ1-3
D: NA
V: TRBV11-3
size: NA
CDR3: CASSLDGGSHPGNTIYF
DNA: TGTGCCAGCAGCTTAGATGGTGGTTCTCACCCCGGAAACACCATATATTTT

J: TRBJ2-3
D: NA
V: TRBV7-9
size: few
CDR3: CASEGQDSTDTQYF
DNA: TGTGCCAGTGAGGGGCAAGATAGCACAGATACGCAGTATTTT

J: TRBJ2-3
D: TRBD2
V: TRBV7-2
size: NA
CDR3: CASSPLAGSQYF
DNA: TGTGCCAGCAGCCCCCTAGCGGGATCGCAGTATTTT

J: TRBJ1-6
D: NA
V: TRBV4-1
size: few
CDR3: CASSQAPQGDSPLHF
DNA: TGCGCCAGCAGCCAAGCCCCCCAAGGGGATTCACCCCTCCACTTT

J: TRBJ2-7
D: TRBD2
V: TRBV20-1
size: NA
CDR3: CSASLAGGPYEQYF
DNA: TGCAGTGCGTCACTAGCGGGAGGCCCCTACGAGCAGTACTTC

J: TRBJ1-2
D: NA
V: TRBV7-9
size: many
CDR3: CASSYREGGYTF
DNA: TGTGCCAGCAGCTACCGGGAGGGAGGCTACACCTTC

J: TRBJ2-5
D: NA
V: TRBV6-5
size: few
CDR3: CASSYSSERARRYF
DNA: TGTGCCAGCAGTTACTCGTCCGAGAGGGCTCGTCGGTACTTC

J: TRBJ2-3
D: NA
V: TRBV15
size: NA
CDR3: CATSTGLATDTQYF
DNA: TGTGCCACCAGCACAGGTCTGGCCACAGATACGCAGTATTTT

J: TRBJ2-1
D: NA
V: TRBV19
size: few
CDR3: CASRGTLPGEQFF
DNA: TGTGCCAGTAGAGGGACCCTCCCAGGGGAGCAGTTCTTC

J: TRBJ2-2
D: TRBD2
V: TRBV4-1
size: few
CDR3: CASSQGLAAGELFF
DNA: TGCGCCAGCAGCCAAGGTCTAGCGGCCGGGGAGCTGTTTTTT

J: TRBJ2-7
D: NA
V: TRBV5-1
size: NA
CDR3: CASSLDPFFDNEQYF
DNA: TGCGCCAGCAGCTTGGATCCCTTCTTCGACAACGAGCAGTACTTC

J: TRBJ2-7
D: TRBD1
V: TRBV20-1
size: few
CDR3: CSAKTGALYEQYF
DNA: TGCAGTGCTAAGACAGGGGCCTTATACGAGCAGTACTTC

J: TRBJ1-1
D: NA
V: TRBV7-6
size: many
CDR3: CASSLAVDTEAFF
DNA: TGTGCCAGCAGCTTAGCAGTGGACACTGAAGCTTTCTTT

J: TRBJ2-4
D: TRBD2
V: TRBV20-1
size: many
CDR3: CSARDPREASGAGGKNIQYF
DNA: TGCAGTGCTAGAGATCCGAGGGAGGCTAGCGGGGCCGGGGGCAAAAACATTCAGTACTTC

J: TRBJ2-1
D: NA
V: TRBV7-6
size: few
CDR3: CASSRTLANEQFF
DNA: TGTGCCAGCAGCCGGACTCTGGCCAATGAGCAGTTCTTC

J: TRBJ2-1
D: NA
V: TRBV30
size: few
CDR3: CAWSVRGGRREQFF
DNA: TGTGCCTGGAGTGTACGCGGAGGCCGACGGGAGCAGTTCTTC

J: TRBJ1-1
D: NA
V: TRBV10-3
size: NA
CDR3: CAISVGENTEAFF
DNA: TGTGCCATCAGTGTTGGGGAGAACACTGAAGCTTTCTTT

J: TRBJ1-1
D: NA
V: TRBV7-8
size: few
CDR3: CASSLAHNWDMNTEAFF
DNA: TGTGCCAGCAGCTTAGCGCATAATTGGGATATGAACACTGAAGCTTTCTTT

J: TRBJ2-3
D: NA
V: TRBV7-6
size: many
CDR3: CASSLGLAGIYTDTQYF
DNA: TGTGCCAGCAGCCTAGGGTTGGCTGGGATCTACACAGATACGCAGTATTTT

J: TRBJ1-2
D: NA
V: TRBV7-2
size: many
CDR3: CASSSRVDPYGYTF
DNA: TGTGCCAGCAGCTCGAGGGTTGATCCTTATGGCTACACCTTC

J: TRBJ2-5
D: TRBD2
V: TRBV12-3/TRBV12-4
size: few
CDR3: CASSQPGLAGLETQYF
DNA: TGTGCCAGCAGTCAACCCGGACTAGCGGGATTAGAGACCCAGTACTTC

J: TRBJ2-7
D: TRBD2
V: TRBV19
size: few
CDR3: CASSISVAGSSYEQYF
DNA: TGTGCCAGTAGTATATCGGTAGCGGGAAGCTCCTACGAGCAGTACTTC

J: TRBJ1-6
D: NA
V: TRBV6-2/TRBV6-3
size: NA
CDR3: CASSYSTSPLHF
DNA: TGTGCCAGCAGTTACTCGACTAGCCCCCTCCACTTT

J: TRBJ1-3
D: TRBD1
V: TRBV5-1
size: few
CDR3: CASSVGTDTPSGNTIYF
DNA: TGCGCCAGCAGCGTCGGGACAGATACTCCCTCTGGAAACACCATATATTTT

J: TRBJ2-3
D: TRBD2
V: TRBV6-5
size: NA
CDR3: CASSYSSSGVGDTQYF
DNA: TGTGCCAGCAGTTACTCGTCGAGCGGGGTGGGGGATACGCAGTATTTT

J: TRBJ1-6
D: NA
V: TRBV7-9
size: NA
CDR3: CASSLDTLALHF
DNA: TGTGCCAGCAGCTTAGACACGTTGGCCCTCCACTTT

J: TRBJ2-5
D: NA
V: TRBV29-1
size: many
CDR3: CSITGLETQYF
DNA: TGCAGCATAACAGGGCTGGAGACCCAGTACTTC

J: TRBJ2-3
D: NA
V: TRBV18
size: many
CDR3: CASSSGLYTGDTQYF
DNA: TGTGCCAGCTCTTCAGGGTTATATACTGGAGATACGCAGTATTTT

J: TRBJ2-1
D: NA
V: TRBV6-2/TRBV6-3
size: few
CDR3: CASTEGSLSYNEQFF
DNA: TGTGCCAGCACGGAGGGATCTCTCTCCTACAATGAGCAGTTCTTC

J: TRBJ2-5
D: NA
V: TRBV7-3
size: few
CDR3: CASSLNAGTETQYF
DNA: TGTGCCAGCAGCTTAAATGCAGGGACAGAGACCCAGTACTTC

J: TRBJ2-7
D: TRBD1
V: TRBV7-8
size: NA
CDR3: CASSWGQGRTYEQYF
DNA: TGTGCCAGCAGCTGGGGACAGGGGAGGACCTACGAGCAGTACTTC

J: TRBJ1-1
D: NA
V: TRBV5-5
size: NA
CDR3: CASSLEQLNTEAFF
DNA: TGTGCCAGCAGCTTAGAACAACTTAACACTGAAGCTTTCTTT

J: TRBJ2-1
D: TRBD1
V: TRBV16
size: once
CDR3: CASSPVGGLSYNEQFF
DNA: TGTGCCAGCAGCCCCGTAGGGGGCCTGTCCTACAATGAGCAGTTCTTC

J: TRBJ2-3
D: TRBD2
V: TRBV4-1
size: many
CDR3: CASSQALLQASGGITDTQYF
DNA: TGCGCCAGCAGCCAAGCCTTGCTTCAGGCTAGCGGAGGGATCACAGATACGCAGTATTTT

J: TRBJ2-1
D: TRBD2
V: TRBV6-6
size: NA
CDR3: CASSYLAGGKLREQFF
DNA: TGTGCCAGCAGTTACTTAGCGGGAGGTAAATTAAGAGAGCAGTTCTTC